The T cell receptor beta chain described here comes from a study of blood T cells in healthy people across ages. General observations from the study: Expanded clonotype shifts may have been confounded, as the donors had an unknown CMV status.

Looked up from germline, CDR1 is DFQATT and CDR2 is SNEGSKA (reference sequence). Between the trimmed V and J ends, which lost 3 bases and 5 bases, there was a span of 11 bases. CDR3 length: 13 amino acids. Remarks on this clonotype: What it binds is not known.

Using a J-beta primer mix together with a sample-barcoded 5' primer, a second PCR was run for roughly 7 to 11 cycles. TCRdb redid the calling of the 5' RACE reads with MiXCR, one entry per CDR3 protein. The sample lists some 1,000,000 distinct CDR3 sequences, 20% to 25% occurring once. These same records also appear under a second study, on T cells of mothers and their children. That study adds: Every mother supplied over 9 million TCR beta CDR3 reads and every child a few million. Nobody spotted any persistent microchimeric T cell clones.

The sequence was collected from a girl under 10 years old in good health. The rearrangement uses TRBV20-1 and TRBJ1-5; D call uncertain. Sequencing used blood. Written as DNA, the CDR3 is TGCAGTGCTAGGGTAGTCGGACATCAGCCCCAGCATTTT. This encodes CSARVVGHQPQHF.